Reported below is one T cell receptor beta chain. The data were taken from a study of Ad26.COV2.S vaccination and SARS-CoV-2 variants. CDR1 MDHEN and CDR2 SYDVKM come from the germline V gene. Trimming took 4 bases from V and 5 from J; bases not matched to a gene: 2. The CDR3 is 15 residues long. Sequenced by immunoSEQ multiplex PCR; TCRdb stores in-frame clones only, minus some. The sample lists approximately 480,000 clones, around 88% seen once, with 10% to 15% in the top ten. Treatment noted: 15 to 20 received Ad26.COV2.S at low or high dose, single or two shots; 5 received placebo; per-sample allocation not given. The study sampled participants on day 63 after the first vaccine or placebo injection.

J is TRBJ2-2 and V is TRBV28, with 12 bases lining up with TRBD2. This specimen was peripheral blood, taken in a trial of Ad26.COV2.S vaccine versus placebo. This TCR derives from a person aged 18 to 59 who received the Ad26.COV2.S COVID-19 vaccine or a placebo. The CDR3 DNA follows: TGTGCCAGCAGTTACCTAGCGGGAGGGACCGGGGAGCTGTTTTTT. Translated, it gives CASSYLAGGTGELFF.